This T cell receptor beta chain was retrieved from a study of cytomegalovirus exposure and HLA in healthy donors. Study conclusions and caveats: In a later analysis, common viral pathogens appeared linked to several of the most significant clusters. In a later analysis, about 17,000 TCR beta sequences were associated with HLA alleles at 0.05 false discovery rate. Among CMV-associated TCR beta chains, most appeared HLA-restricted in a later analysis. Researchers reported that three CMV-associated chains were confirmed in vitro as CMV antigen-specific.

Primers for the PCR totalled 60 Vbeta and 13 Jbeta. The table came from immunoSEQ multiplex PCR; TCRdb's copy has only in-frame clones and leaves some out. The table has more than 80,000 clones, roughly 70% seen once. On this clone: The antigen remains unidentified.

Trimming took 4 bases from V and 0 from J; bases not matched to a gene: 4. The germline V gene has CDR1 SGHTA and CDR2 FQGNSA. This CDR3 comprises 15 residues. This sequence joins TRBV7-2 and TRBJ2-3, with 7 bases lining up with TRBD2. The sequence was obtained from a male donor in good health and CMV-seropositive. Sequencing was carried out using PBMCs. This chain's CDR3 is CASSSRLASTDTQYF. The CDR3 DNA sequence: TGTGCCAGCAGCTCCCGACTAGCTAGCACAGATACGCAGTATTTT.